These 10 T cell receptor beta chains share one sample of origin, sequenced in a study of Tregs in tolerant kidney transplant recipients. The data were produced by immunoSEQ multiplex PCR, yet TCRdb's version contains in-frame clones alone and is incomplete. The sample includes tens of thousands of clones, 80% to 95% of them seen just once. The starting material was Tregs from blood, obtained before the transplant. Source of these receptors: a human donor who received a combined kidney and bone marrow transplant.

This chain connects TRBV14 to TRBJ2-1; D is unclear. The CDR3 is 14 amino acids. Trimming took 4 bases from V and 1 from J, leaving 8 bases between them. Germline lookup yields CDR1 SGHDN and CDR2 FVKESK. The CDR3 loop reads CASSLAGSYNEQFF. Written as DNA, the CDR3 is TGTGCCAGCAGCCTCGCCGGGTCCTACAATGAGCAGTTCTTC.

The chain couples TRBV6-6 to TRBJ2-2; 9 nucleotides line up with TRBD2. The V and J ends lost 8 bases and 5 bases, in that order; junction bases with no gene match: 9. Germline-derived CDR1 and CDR2 are MNHNY and SVGAGI (reference sequence). The length of the CDR3 is 15 residues. This chain's CDR3 is CASRVAGDRTGELFF. DNA for the CDR3: TGTGCCAGCCGCGTAGCGGGAGACAGGACCGGGGAGCTGTTTTTT.

Comment on this clone: Within the sample, other DNA sequences also encode this same CDR3. CDR3: CASSPDQNQPQHF. CDR3 sequence (DNA): TGTGCCAGCTCACCAGACCAAAATCAGCCCCAGCATTTT. The chain links TRBV18 to TRBJ1-5; no reliable D call. Trimming cost V 2 bases and J 4 bases, with 6 bases left between them. The CDR3 consists of 13 residues. Germline V lookup: CDR1 KGHSH, CDR2 LQKENI.

This chain links TRBV5-1 with TRBJ2-3; 9 bases are shared with TRBD2. This CDR3 comprises 14 residues. V shed 3 bases, J shed 6 bases, and the junction held 5 bases outside the gene matches. Germline V gene sequence: CDR1 SGHRS, CDR2 YFSETQ. Written as DNA, the CDR3 is TGCGCCAGCAGCTCGTTAGCGGGAGAGGATACGCAGTATTTT. Protein product: CASSSLAGEDTQYF.

The chain's CDR3 is CASSVEPAGGNEQYF. The DNA for the CDR3 is TGTGCCAGCAGCGTAGAGCCTGCCGGGGGGAACGAGCAGTACTTC. The chain recombines TRBV9 with TRBJ2-7, with 7 bases matching TRBD2. Germline CDR1 is SGDLS and CDR2 is YYNGEE. The CDR3 has 15 amino acids. V shed 0 bases, J shed 5 bases, and the junction held 8 bases outside the gene matches.

This clone was detected only once. The V call is TRBV11-2, the J call TRBJ2-3; maybe TRBD1 (5 bases). The CDR3 is 17 residues long. Germline CDR1 is SGHAT and CDR2 is FQNNGV. V was pared by 1 base and J by 4 bases, with 18 bases between. CDR3 in DNA: TGTGCCAGCAGCTTAGGGAGACAGACAACACCCTCAGATACGCAGTATTTT. Protein: CASSLGRQTTPSDTQYF. Filled out from reference TRBV11-2 and TRBJ2-3, the complete variable domain reads EAGVAQSPRYKIIEKRQSVAFWCNPISGHATLYWYQQILGQGPKLLIQFQNNGVVDDSQLPKDRFSAERLKGVDSTLKIQPAKLEDSAVYLCASSLGRQTTPSDTQYFGPGTRLTVL.

The rearrangement joins TRBV11-2 to TRBJ2-5, with D tentatively TRBD1 or TRBD2 (7 bases each). Trimming shortened V by 5 bases and J by 5 bases, and 18 bases separated the two germline ends. The CDR3 totals 15 residues. Germline CDR1 and CDR2: SGHAT and FQNNGV. The CDR3 bases are TGTGCCAGCAGCGCCTTACAGGGGCGGGGGGAGACCCAGTACTTC. Amino acid sequence: CASSALQGRGETQYF.

The chain combines TRBV19 with TRBJ1-5; 11 bases map to TRBD1. CDR1 LNHDA and CDR2 SQIVND come from the germline V gene (reference sequence). This CDR3 comprises 16 residues. J lost 3 bases, V lost 5 bases, and 6 bases had no gene match. CDR3 nucleotides: TGTGCCAGTAGTGTCCCGGGACAGGGGGACAATCAGCCCCAGCATTTT. Its translation is CASSVPGQGDNQPQHF. The full variable domain, its missing parts supplied by reference TRBV19 and TRBJ1-5, is DGGITQSPKYLFRKEGQNVTLSCEQNLNHDAMYWYRQDPGQGLRLIYYSQIVNDFQKGDIAEGYSVSREKKESFPLTVTSAQKNPTAFYLCASSVPGQGDNQPQHFGDGTRLSIL.

V and J are TRBV7-2 and TRBJ1-2, with D unresolved. V dropped 1 base and J dropped 7 bases, with 13 bases sitting between them. This CDR3 region has 14 residues. Germline V gene lookup returns CDR1 SGHTA and CDR2 FQGNSA. The CDR3 reads CASSLGQALAGYTF. Here the CDR3 DNA reads TGTGCCAGCAGCTTAGGCCAGGCCCTGGCTGGCTACACCTTC.

The chain carries TRBV29-1 and TRBJ1-1; D not resolved. Trimming removed 7 bases from V and 9 bases from J, with 21 bases in between. CDR3 length: 13 amino acids. Germline CDR1 is SQVTM and CDR2 is ANQGSEA. CDR3: CSGWSQISPQAFF. In DNA, the CDR3 is TGCAGCGGGTGGTCACAGATCTCACCCCAAGCTTTCTTT.